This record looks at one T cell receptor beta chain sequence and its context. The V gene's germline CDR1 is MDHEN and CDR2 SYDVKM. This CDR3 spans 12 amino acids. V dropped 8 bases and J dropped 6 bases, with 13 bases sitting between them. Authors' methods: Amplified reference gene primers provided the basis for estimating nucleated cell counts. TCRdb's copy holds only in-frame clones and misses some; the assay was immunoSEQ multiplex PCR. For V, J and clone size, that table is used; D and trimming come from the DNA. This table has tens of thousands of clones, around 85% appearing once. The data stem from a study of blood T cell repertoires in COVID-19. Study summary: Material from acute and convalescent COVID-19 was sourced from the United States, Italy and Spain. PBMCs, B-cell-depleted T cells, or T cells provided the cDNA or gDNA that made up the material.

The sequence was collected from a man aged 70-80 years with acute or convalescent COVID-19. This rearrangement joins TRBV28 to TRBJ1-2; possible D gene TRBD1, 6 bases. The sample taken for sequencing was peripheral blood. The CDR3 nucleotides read TGTGCCAGCCGGTATCACAGGGATGGCTACACCTTC. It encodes CASRYHRDGYTF.